This T cell receptor beta chain was profiled in a study of lung T cells in sarcoidosis with Löfgren's syndrome (dated by TCRdb to 2017 to 2019). Broadly, across the study: Sarcoidosis was characterized as a granulomatous disease that is mostly pulmonary, in which CD4+ T cells accumulate in bronchoalveolar lavage fluid. The repertoire analyses focused on Löfgren's syndrome patients. Overall study results and their limits: Recognition of a sarcoidosis-associated antigen was only suggested, and the antigen itself remained putative and was not identified. TRAV12-1 and TRBV2 were reported as the most expanded V gene segments in Löfgren's syndrome patients compared with control subjects. Multiple Lofgren's syndrome patients were reported to share TRAV12-1 and TRBV2 CDR3 motifs, a finding that suggests public CD4+ TCR repertoires. Analysis of alphabeta pairing showed that TRAV12-1 paired preferentially with TRBV2, and the TCRs formed by this pairing showed CDR3 homology.

Inclusive of the bounding cysteine and phenylalanine, the CDR3 is 15 residues long. The sequence is cut down to CDR3 DNA, 45 bases in frame from base 1. Deletion took 5 bases off V and 2 bases off J, with a span of 15 bases between the germline ends. As encoded in the germline V gene, CDR1 is SGHTA while CDR2 is FQGTGA. Sequencing used an Illumina MiSeq. TCRdb reprocessed the public reads (quality trimming at Q25 with fastp, clone calling with MiXCR) and kept in-frame beta chains. Entries are consolidated by CDR3 protein sequence, retaining the most common genes and DNA. This sample holds 15,000 to 25,000 distinct CDR3 sequences; roughly 21% were observed only once. Approximately 0.78% of the sample is taken by the ten largest. This clonotype was counted many times. Its antigen remains unidentified. Base qualities are not at hand, and no much larger clone is one base apart. The study profiled TCR repertoires of CD4+ T cells collected through bronchoalveolar lavage.

Specimen: CD4+ T cells from bronchoalveolar lavage. This receptor was obtained from a human donor with sarcoidosis (Löfgren's syndrome or another form), or a control subject (not recorded which). The chain is encoded by TRBV7-3 joined to TRBJ2-5; no D gene call is confident. The sequence in DNA is TGTGCCAGCAGCCCCAAGGGAAATACTCAAGAGACCCAGTACTTC. Its product reads: CASSPKGNTQETQYF.